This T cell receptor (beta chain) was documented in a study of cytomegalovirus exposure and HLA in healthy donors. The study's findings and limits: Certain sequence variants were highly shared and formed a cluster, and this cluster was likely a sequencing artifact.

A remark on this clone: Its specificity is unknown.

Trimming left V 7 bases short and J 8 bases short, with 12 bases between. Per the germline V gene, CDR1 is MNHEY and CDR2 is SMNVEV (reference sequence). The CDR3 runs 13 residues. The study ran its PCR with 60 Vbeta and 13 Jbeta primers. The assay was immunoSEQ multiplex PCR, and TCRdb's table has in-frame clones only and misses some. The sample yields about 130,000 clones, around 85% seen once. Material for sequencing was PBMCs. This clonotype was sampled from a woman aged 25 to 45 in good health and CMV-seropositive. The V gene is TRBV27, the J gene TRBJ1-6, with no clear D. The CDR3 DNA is TGTGCCAGCATCGATCGGAGGGATTCACCCCTCCACTTT. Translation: CASIDRRDSPLHF.